One and the same sample provided the 7 T cell receptor beta chains below, sequenced in a study of blood T cell repertoires in COVID-19. Profiling relied on immunoSEQ multiplex PCR, and the TCRdb table lists in-frame clones only, not all of them. The data show around 60,000 clones, roughly 88% seen once. The sequenced sample was peripheral blood. These receptors were collected from an older man with acute or convalescent COVID-19.

The chain joins TRBV7-6 to TRBJ2-7; 7 bases agree with TRBD1. The CDR3 spans 15 residues. Germline V gene lookup returns CDR1 SGHVS and CDR2 FNYEAQ. V lost 1 base and J lost 3; bases outside the gene matches: 6. The DNA of the CDR3 is TGTGCCAGCAGCTTAGGGACAGGAGTGATCTACGAGCAGTACTTC. This gives the protein CASSLGTGVIYEQYF.

The chain employs TRBV10-3 and TRBJ1-1; possible D gene TRBD1, 6 bases. Per germline, CDR1 ENHRY and CDR2 SYGVKD. This CDR3 contains 15 residues. Deletions cut 3 bases from V and 1 base from J, with 12 bases between. CDR3 sequence (DNA): TGTGCCATCAGTGACCATGACAGGACGAACACTGAAGCTTTCTTT. Its protein product is CAISDHDRTNTEAFF.

The chain employs TRBV15 and TRBJ1-5; D is ambiguous. The length of the CDR3 is 15 residues. The germline gives CDR1 LNHNV, CDR2 YYDKDF (reference sequence). Trimming pared 0 bases from V and 2 bases from J, leaving 8 bases between. This CDR3 is CATSRDRSRNQPQHF. CDR3 in DNA: TGTGCCACCAGCAGAGATAGGAGCCGCAATCAGCCCCAGCATTTT.

The chain carries TRBV6-5 and TRBJ2-2, with D unclear. V lost 8 bases to trimming and J lost 2 bases, with 12 bases between them. There are 14 residues in the CDR3. Germline CDR1 MNHEY, CDR2 SVGAGI. The CDR3 reads CASAEGENTGELFF. CDR3 DNA: TGTGCCAGCGCAGAAGGAGAAAACACCGGGGAGCTGTTTTTT.

A single count supports this clone. This chain uses TRBV7-2 with TRBJ2-3, with 8 bases lining up with TRBD2. The CDR3 consists of 15 residues. Germline V gene sequence: CDR1 SGHTA, CDR2 FQGNSA. J gave up 1 base and V 4 bases, and 4 bases lay outside the gene matches. CDR3 residues: CASSSQRGRTDTQYF. The CDR3 nucleotides read TGTGCCAGCAGCTCCCAGCGGGGGCGCACAGATACGCAGTATTTT.

CDR3 sequence (DNA): TGTGCCAGCAGTTTAGAGGGATATGGCTACACCTTC. Protein product: CASSLEGYGYTF. The J gene is TRBJ1-2, the V gene TRBV28; D is ambiguous. Per germline, CDR1 MDHEN and CDR2 SYDVKM. Trimming took off 2 bases at V and 5 bases at J, with 6 bases between the two ends. There are 12 residues in the CDR3.

The rearrangement uses TRBV27 and TRBJ1-6; weak D call: TRBD1 (6 bases). This CDR3 has 13 amino acids. Trimming pared 6 bases from V and 9 bases from J, leaving 12 bases between. CDR1 MNHEY and CDR2 SMNVEV come from the germline V gene (reference sequence). CDR3 sequence (DNA): TGTGCCAGCAGAACAGGGTTGGTTTCACCCCTCCACTTT. It specifies CASRTGLVSPLHF.